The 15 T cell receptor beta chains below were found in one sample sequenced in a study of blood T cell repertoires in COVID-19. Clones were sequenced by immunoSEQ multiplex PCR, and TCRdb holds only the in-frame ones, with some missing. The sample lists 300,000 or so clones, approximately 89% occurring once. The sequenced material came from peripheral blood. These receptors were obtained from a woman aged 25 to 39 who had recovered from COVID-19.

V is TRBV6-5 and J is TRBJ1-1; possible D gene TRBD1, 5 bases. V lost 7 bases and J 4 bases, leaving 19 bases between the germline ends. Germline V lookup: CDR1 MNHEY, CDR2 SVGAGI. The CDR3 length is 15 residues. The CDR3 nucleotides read TGTGCCAGCACATTCCTCCCGACGGGGGGCACTGAAGCTTTCTTT. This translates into CASTFLPTGGTEAFF.

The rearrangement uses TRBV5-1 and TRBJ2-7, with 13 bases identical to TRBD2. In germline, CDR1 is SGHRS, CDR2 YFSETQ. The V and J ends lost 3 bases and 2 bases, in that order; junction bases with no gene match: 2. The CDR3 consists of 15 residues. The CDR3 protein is CASSSGLAGPYEQYF. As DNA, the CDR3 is TGCGCCAGCAGCTCGGGACTAGCGGGGCCCTACGAGCAGTACTTC.

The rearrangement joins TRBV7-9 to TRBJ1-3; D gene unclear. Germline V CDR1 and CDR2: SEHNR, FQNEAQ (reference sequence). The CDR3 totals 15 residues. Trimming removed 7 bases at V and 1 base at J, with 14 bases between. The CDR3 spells CASTRTLTSGNTIYF. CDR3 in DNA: TGTGCCAGCACACGAACGCTTACTTCTGGAAACACCATATATTTT.

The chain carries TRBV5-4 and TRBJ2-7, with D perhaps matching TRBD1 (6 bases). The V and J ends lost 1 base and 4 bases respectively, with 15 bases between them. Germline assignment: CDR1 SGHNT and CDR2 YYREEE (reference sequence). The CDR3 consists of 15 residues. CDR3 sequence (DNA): TGTGCCAGCAGCTTGTATGGGACATCGGGATACGAGCAGTACTTC. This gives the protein CASSLYGTSGYEQYF.

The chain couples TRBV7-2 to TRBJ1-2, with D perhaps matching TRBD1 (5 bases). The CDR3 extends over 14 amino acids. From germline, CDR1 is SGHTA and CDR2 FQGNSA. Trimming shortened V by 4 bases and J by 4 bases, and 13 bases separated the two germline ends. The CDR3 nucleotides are TGTGCCAGCAGCTCGGGACTGATTGCCTATGGCTACACCTTC. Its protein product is CASSSGLIAYGYTF.

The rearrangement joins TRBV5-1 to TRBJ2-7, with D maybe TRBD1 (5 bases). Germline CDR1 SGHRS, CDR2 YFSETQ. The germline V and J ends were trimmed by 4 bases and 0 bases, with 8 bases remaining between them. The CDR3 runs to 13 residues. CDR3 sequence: CASSPQGSYEQYF. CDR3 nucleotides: TGCGCCAGCAGCCCGCAGGGCTCCTACGAGCAGTACTTC.

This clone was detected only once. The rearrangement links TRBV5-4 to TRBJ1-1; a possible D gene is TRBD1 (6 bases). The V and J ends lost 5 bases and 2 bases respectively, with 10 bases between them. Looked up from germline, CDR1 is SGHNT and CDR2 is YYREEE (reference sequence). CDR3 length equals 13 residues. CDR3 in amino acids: CASRDGTNTEAFF. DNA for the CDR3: TGTGCCAGCAGGGACGGGACAAACACTGAAGCTTTCTTT. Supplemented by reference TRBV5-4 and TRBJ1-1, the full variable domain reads ETGVTQSPTHLIKTRGQQVTLRCSSQSGHNTVSWYQQALGQGPQFIFQYYREEENGRGNFPPRFSGLQFPNYSSELNVNALELDDSALYLCASRDGTNTEAFFGQGTRLTVV.

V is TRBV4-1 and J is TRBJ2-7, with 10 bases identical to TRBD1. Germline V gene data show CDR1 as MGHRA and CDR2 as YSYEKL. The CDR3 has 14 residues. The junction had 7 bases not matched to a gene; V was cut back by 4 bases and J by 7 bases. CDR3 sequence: CASSRGQGLQEQYF. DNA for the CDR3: TGCGCCAGCAGCCGGGGACAGGGGTTACAGGAGCAGTACTTC.

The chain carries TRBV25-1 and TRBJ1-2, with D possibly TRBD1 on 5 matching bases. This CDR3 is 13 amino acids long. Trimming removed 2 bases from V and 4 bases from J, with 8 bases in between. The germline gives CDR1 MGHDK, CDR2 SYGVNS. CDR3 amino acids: CASSEPGGYGYTF. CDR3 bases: TGTGCCAGCAGTGAACCGGGGGGCTATGGCTACACCTTC.

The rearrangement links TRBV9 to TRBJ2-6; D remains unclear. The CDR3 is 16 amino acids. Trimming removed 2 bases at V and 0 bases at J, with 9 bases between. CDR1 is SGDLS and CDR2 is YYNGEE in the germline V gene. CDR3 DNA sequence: TGTGCCAGCAGCGTGCCCCTATCCTCTGGGGCCAACGTCCTGACTTTC. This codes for CASSVPLSSGANVLTF.

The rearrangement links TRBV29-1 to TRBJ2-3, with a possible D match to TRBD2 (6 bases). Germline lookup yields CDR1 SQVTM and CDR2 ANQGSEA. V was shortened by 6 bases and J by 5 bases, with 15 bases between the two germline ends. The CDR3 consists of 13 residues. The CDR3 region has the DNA TGCAGCGTGGCGAAGGGACTTGAAGATACGCAGTATTTT. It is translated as CSVAKGLEDTQYF.

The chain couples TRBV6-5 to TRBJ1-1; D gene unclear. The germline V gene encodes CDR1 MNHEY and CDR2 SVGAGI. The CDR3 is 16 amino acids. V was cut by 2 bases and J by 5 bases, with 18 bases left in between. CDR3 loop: CASSYIRPPRRTEAFF. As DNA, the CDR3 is TGTGCCAGCAGTTACATTAGGCCTCCCCGGCGGACTGAAGCTTTCTTT.

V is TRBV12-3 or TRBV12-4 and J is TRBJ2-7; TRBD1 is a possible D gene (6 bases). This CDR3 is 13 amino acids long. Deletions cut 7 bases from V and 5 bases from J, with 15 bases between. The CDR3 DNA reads TGTGCCAGCACCCTTGTGGGGGCCAACGAGCAGTACTTC. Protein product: CASTLVGANEQYF.

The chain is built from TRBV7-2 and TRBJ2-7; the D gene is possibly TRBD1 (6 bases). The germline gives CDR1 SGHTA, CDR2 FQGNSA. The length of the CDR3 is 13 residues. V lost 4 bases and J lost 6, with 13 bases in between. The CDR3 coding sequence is TGTGCCAGCAGCTCCGGGACATATTTCGAGCAGTACTTC. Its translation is CASSSGTYFEQYF.

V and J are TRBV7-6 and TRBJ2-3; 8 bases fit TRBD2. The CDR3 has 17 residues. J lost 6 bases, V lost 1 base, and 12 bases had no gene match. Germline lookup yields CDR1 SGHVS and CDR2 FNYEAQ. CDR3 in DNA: TGTGCCAGCAGCTTAGAGGCGGGGGGTACCCTCGTGGATACGCAGTATTTT. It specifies CASSLEAGGTLVDTQYF.